Listed below are T cell receptor beta chains from one sample, sequenced in a study of T cells in localized non-small cell lung cancer. Only in-frame clones appear in the TCRdb table, and some are missing; sequencing was by immunoSEQ multiplex PCR. The table includes approximately 150,000 clones, approximately 88% detected once. The sequencing used peripheral blood, collected before any cancer treatment. The receptors originated from a female donor of 60 years or more with stage I lung adenocarcinoma. CDR3s include the opening cysteine and the closing phenylalanine or tryptophan. D genes are given only for firm matches. For some rows the clone size is stated as once, few or many, or as a class when expanded; others skip it.

TRBV19	-	TRBJ1-5	-	TGTGCCGGGATCCGGGTGTCGGGAGCTAATCAGCCCCAGCATTTT	CAGIRVSGANQPQHF
TRBV11-2	-	TRBJ2-3	-	TGTGCCAGCAGCTCCCCAACCTCCGACTGGGCGTCTAGCACAGATACGCAGTATTTT	CASSSPTSDWASSTDTQYF
TRBV19	-	TRBJ2-2	TRBD1	TGTGCCAGTAGTACGGACAGGTCGAACACCGGGGAGCTGTTTTTT	CASSTDRSNTGELFF
TRBV5-8	few	TRBJ2-2	TRBD2	TGTGCCAGCAGTATGGATACGGGAGGTTGGAACACCGGGGAGCTGTTTTTT	CASSMDTGGWNTGELFF
TRBV7-9	-	TRBJ1-2	TRBD1	TGTGCCAGCAGATACGACACAGGGGGCGGGTATGGCTACACCTTC	CASRYDTGGGYGYTF
TRBV5-1	-	TRBJ2-7	TRBD2	TGCGCCAGCAGCTACGTAGCGGGGGGGAACTACGAGCAGTACTTC	CASSYVAGGNYEQYF
TRBV29-1	-	TRBJ2-1	TRBD2	TGCAGCGCCAGACTAGCGGGCAACAATGAGCAGTTCTTC	CSARLAGNNEQFF
TRBV5-1	-	TRBJ2-7	TRBD2	TGCGCCAGCAGCGCGGACGCTCGACTAGCAGACGAGCAGTACTTC	CASSADARLADEQYF
TRBV30	-	TRBJ2-1	-	TGTGCCTGGAAATTTCGGGGGACCAACTCCTACAATGAGCAGTTCTTC	CAWKFRGTNSYNEQFF
TRBV18	-	TRBJ2-4	TRBD2	TGTGCCAGCTCACTCGTCCCTGGGCCAGCGGGAATAATTCAGTACTTC	CASSLVPGPAGIIQYF
TRBV4-2	-	TRBJ2-7	TRBD1	TGTGCCAGCAGCCAAGACCCGACAGGGCGGGCCTACGAGCAGTACTTC	CASSQDPTGRAYEQYF
TRBV6-1	-	TRBJ1-5	-	TGTGCCAGCAGTGAAGCCCCGAGGAAGCAGCCCCAGCATTTT	CASSEAPRKQPQHF
TRBV2	-	TRBJ2-3	-	TGTGCCAGCAGTCGCCAGTCTGGATCAGGGATCACAGATACGCAGTATTTT	CASSRQSGSGITDTQYF
TRBV5-1	-	TRBJ2-3	-	TGCGCCAGCAGGACGGGGACCACTCGGGAAGATACGCAGTATTTT	CASRTGTTREDTQYF
TRBV5-1	once	TRBJ1-5	-	TGCGCCAGCAGCTTGGACAGCCCTAACAATCAGCCCCAGCATTTT	CASSLDSPNNQPQHF
TRBV6-1	-	TRBJ2-2	TRBD2	TGTGCCAGCTTCCGTAGCGGGAGGGTCACCGGGGAGCTGTTTTTT	CASFRSGRVTGELFF
TRBV11-2	-	TRBJ2-7	TRBD2	TGTGCCAGCAGCCCGTCGGGAGGGCGGAGTAGCTCCTACGAGCAGTACTTC	CASSPSGGRSSSYEQYF
TRBV5-1	few	TRBJ2-7	-	TGCGCCAGCAGCTTGGCCGCTATCAGCGGAGAACCCTACGAGCAGTACTTC	CASSLAAISGEPYEQYF
TRBV10-2	-	TRBJ1-2	-	TGCGCCAGCAGTGGGCCTAGTCCCTTGTTGTATGGCTACACCTTC	CASSGPSPLLYGYTF
TRBV2	few	TRBJ1-5	-	TGTGCCAGTCTCCCAGACAGAAATCAGCCCCAGCATTTT	CASLPDRNQPQHF
TRBV30	once	TRBJ2-7	TRBD1	TGTGCCTGGGGGGACAGCATCTACGAGCAGTACTTC	CAWGDSIYEQYF
TRBV5-4	-	TRBJ1-2	-	TGTGCCAGCCGCAAATCGGGGGGGGAGCGAGGAGGCTATGGCTACACCTTC	CASRKSGGERGGYGYTF
TRBV30	few	TRBJ1-2	-	TGTGCCAGATGGTTAACTGAGGCCTATGGCTACACCTTC	CARWLTEAYGYTF
TRBV29-1	once	TRBJ2-1	-	TGCAGCGTCGGGCAGGTGTACAATGAGCAGTTCTTC	CSVGQVYNEQFF
TRBV19	-	TRBJ2-7	TRBD2	TGTGCCAGTAGTATATTTGGCGGGAGAATCAACGAGCAGTACTTC	CASSIFGGRINEQYF
TRBV5-4	-	TRBJ2-5	TRBD1	TGTGCCAGCACCCTGGACAGGGGGCAAGAGACCCAGTACTTC	CASTLDRGQETQYF
TRBV9	once	TRBJ1-1	-	TGTGCCAGCAGCGTAGGGGTGGCGAGCACTGAAGCTTTCTTT	CASSVGVASTEAFF
TRBV19	-	TRBJ2-3	-	TGTGCCAGTACCGCCGGCCGGGAACATACGCAGTATTTT	CASTAGREHTQYF
TRBV6-5	-	TRBJ2-1	TRBD2	TGTGCCAGCAGTCCAACAAGCGGGAGTTACAATGAGCAGTTCTTC	CASSPTSGSYNEQFF
TRBV30	-	TRBJ2-3	-	TGTGCCTGGAGTCTAGGGGCGGGGGATACGCAGTATTTT	CAWSLGAGDTQYF
TRBV5-1	-	TRBJ2-7	-	TGCGCCAGCAGAAGTTCCCCCTCTCCGGCCAAACCACTCTACGAGCAGTACTTC	CASRSSPSPAKPLYEQYF
TRBV30	-	TRBJ2-1	TRBD2	TGTGCCTGGAGTTATGGAAGCGGGAGCTCCTACAATGAGCAGTTCTTC	CAWSYGSGSSYNEQFF
TRBV6-1	-	TRBJ2-7	-	TGTGCCAGCAGAATCTACGAGCAGTACTTC	CASRIYEQYF
TRBV7-8	-	TRBJ2-7	-	TGTGCCAGCAGCTTAGAATCCCACGAGCAGTACTTC	CASSLESHEQYF
TRBV30	-	TRBJ2-7	-	TGTGCCTACTCGTGGGCCCTCGAGCAGTACTTC	CAYSWALEQYF
TRBV7-8	-	TRBJ2-7	TRBD2	TGTGCCAGCAGCCCTAGGACTAGTTCAACCTACGAGCAGTACTTC	CASSPRTSSTYEQYF
TRBV7-3	few	TRBJ2-3	-	TGTGCCAGCAGCCCCTTGACCTCGGATACGCAGTATTTT	CASSPLTSDTQYF
TRBV5-1	-	TRBJ2-3	TRBD2	TGCGCCAGCAGCTTAGGACTAGCGGGGATCACAGAAATAGGACCCGATACGCAGTATTTT	CASSLGLAGITEIGPDTQYF
TRBV7-9	-	TRBJ2-2	TRBD2	TGTGCCAGCAGCAACAGCGGGGGTACGAACACCGGGGAGCTGTTTTTT	CASSNSGGTNTGELFF
TRBV18	-	TRBJ2-1	-	TGTGCCAGCTCAGTGACAGACAGTGACTACAATGAGCAGTTCTTC	CASSVTDSDYNEQFF
TRBV5-6	-	TRBJ1-3	-	TGTGCCAGCAGCCCCCGGGGGCCCGGGGGAAACACCATATATTTT	CASSPRGPGGNTIYF
TRBV2	few	TRBJ1-1	-	TGTGCCAGCAGGGTCGGCGGGACTGAAGCTTTCTTT	CASRVGGTEAFF
TRBV27	-	TRBJ2-7	TRBD1	TGTGCCAGGGCAGTGACAGGGCCCTACGAGCAGTACTTC	CARAVTGPYEQYF
TRBV2	-	TRBJ2-5	-	TGTGCCAGCAACTGGGCGCCCCAAGAGACCCAGTACTTC	CASNWAPQETQYF
TRBV5-1	-	TRBJ2-2	-	TGCGCCAGCAGCATAGACAGCTTCAACACCGGGGAGCTGTTTTTT	CASSIDSFNTGELFF
TRBV19	few	TRBJ1-1	-	TGTGCCAGTAGTATCACGAACACTGAAGCTTTCTTT	CASSITNTEAFF
TRBV18	-	TRBJ1-2	TRBD1	TGTGCCAGCTTCCCCCAAGGACAGGGCGGCGGCTACACCTTC	CASFPQGQGGGYTF
TRBV4-1	-	TRBJ1-2	TRBD1	TGCGCCAGCAGCCAAGGTCGGGGGGACAGGCGCCACACCTTC	CASSQGRGDRRHTF
TRBV28	-	TRBJ1-1	-	TGTGCCAGCGGGGACGGATACACTGAAGCTTTCTTT	CASGDGYTEAFF
TRBV28	-	TRBJ2-3	-	TGTGCCAGCAGAACAGGGGGGGCAACTAGCACAGATACGCAGTATTTT	CASRTGGATSTDTQYF
TRBV30	-	TRBJ1-2	TRBD1	TGTGCCTGGAGTGTACTCGGGACAGGGAACTATGGCTACACCTTC	CAWSVLGTGNYGYTF
TRBV5-1	-	TRBJ2-5	-	TGCGCCAGCAGCCTGAGACGTTTTCAAGAGACCCAGTACTTC	CASSLRRFQETQYF
TRBV7-2	-	TRBJ1-5	TRBD1	TGTGCCAGCAGTTTACAGGGGAATCAGCCCCAGCATTTT	CASSLQGNQPQHF